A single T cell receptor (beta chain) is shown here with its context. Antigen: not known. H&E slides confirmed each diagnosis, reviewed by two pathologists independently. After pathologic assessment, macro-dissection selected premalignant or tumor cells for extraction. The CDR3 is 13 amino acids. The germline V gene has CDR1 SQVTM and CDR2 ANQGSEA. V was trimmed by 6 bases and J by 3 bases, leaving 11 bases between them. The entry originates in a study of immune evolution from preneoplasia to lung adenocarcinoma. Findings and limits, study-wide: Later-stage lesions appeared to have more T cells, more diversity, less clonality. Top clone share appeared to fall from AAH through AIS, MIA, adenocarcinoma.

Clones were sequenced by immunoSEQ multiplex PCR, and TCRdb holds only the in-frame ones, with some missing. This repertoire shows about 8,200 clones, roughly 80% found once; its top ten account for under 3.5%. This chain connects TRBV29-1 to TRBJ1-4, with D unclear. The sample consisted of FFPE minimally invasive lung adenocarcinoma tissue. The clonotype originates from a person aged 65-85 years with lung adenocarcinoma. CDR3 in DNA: TGCAGCGTGGGGAGTGGAGCTAATGAAAAACTGTTTTTT. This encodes CSVGSGANEKLFF.